This entry lists 21 T cell receptor beta chains sequenced from one sample in a study of OX40 agonist ivuxolimab in advanced cancers. Profiled with immunoSEQ multiplex PCR; TCRdb holds only in-frame clones, not every one. The sample has over 80,000 clones; roughly nine tenths are singletons. This specimen consisted of CD4+ or CD8+ T cells sorted from blood, obtained in a trial of the OX40 agonist ivuxolimab. These receptors were collected from an adult with an advanced solid tumor such as melanoma, head and neck, liver or kidney cancer.

The V and J genes are TRBV19 and TRBJ2-1; the match to TRBD2 covers 7 bases. The trim removed 5 bases at V and 11 bases at J, leaving 6 bases unmatched. CDR3 length equals 12 residues. The V gene's germline CDR1 is LNHDA and CDR2 SQIVND (reference sequence). CDR3 sequence: CASSGRGGKQFF. As DNA, the CDR3 is TGTGCCAGTAGTGGGAGGGGAGGAAAGCAGTTCTTC.

The gene calls are TRBV4-3 and TRBJ1-1, with a possible D match to TRBD1 (5 bases). CDR3 length: 16 residues. Between the trimmed V and J ends, which lost 0 bases and 1 base, there was a span of 12 bases. The germline gives CDR1 LGHNA, CDR2 YSLEER. The CDR3 DNA reads TGCGCCAGCAGCCAAGACTTGGGACCGACGAACACTGAAGCTTTCTTT. Its translation is CASSQDLGPTNTEAFF.

The rearrangement joins TRBV9 to TRBJ2-1; 11 positions agree with TRBD2. Germline lookup yields CDR1 SGDLS and CDR2 YYNGEE. With V trimmed by 3 bases and J by 4 bases, 3 bases remained unmatched. CDR3 size: 15 residues. The CDR3 spells CASSASSGRYNEQFF. Written as DNA, the CDR3 is TGTGCCAGCAGCGCCTCTAGCGGGAGGTACAATGAGCAGTTCTTC.

The V gene is TRBV4-1, the J gene TRBJ2-5, with TRBD2 matching 8 bases. V shed 0 bases, J shed 4 bases, and the junction held 7 bases outside the gene matches. This CDR3 spans 16 amino acids. Germline V CDR1 and CDR2: MGHRA, YSYEKL. For the CDR3, the DNA is TGCGCCAGCAGCCAAGATGGCAGCGGGGGAGGAGAGACCCAGTACTTC. Protein product: CASSQDGSGGGETQYF.

The V and J genes are TRBV5-6 and TRBJ1-1; TRBD1 might be the D (5 bases). V lost 5 bases and J 1 base, leaving 12 bases between the germline ends. This CDR3 has 14 amino acids. Germline-derived CDR1 and CDR2 are SGHDT and YYEEEE. The DNA for the CDR3 is TGTGCCAGCAGGGGGGACGGGTGGAACACTGAAGCTTTCTTT. Translating gives CASRGDGWNTEAFF.

The CDR3 nucleotides are TGTGCCAGCAGCCCCGGGGCGGGGTACTACGAGCAGTACTTC. This codes for CASSPGAGYYEQYF. The chain employs TRBV11-3 and TRBJ2-7, with D tentatively TRBD2 (6 bases). V was clipped by 5 bases and J by 3 bases, with 14 bases between them. The germline gives CDR1 SGHNT, CDR2 YENEEA. CDR3 length: 14 residues.

In this sample, this clone turned up once. The rearrangement uses TRBV12-1 and TRBJ2-1; the tabulated D call, TRBD2, remains unverified against the DNA. TRBV12-1 is a recognized pseudogene. This CDR3 comprises 14 residues. The DNA of the CDR3 is TGTGCCAGCAGCCTAGCGGGCCCTGACAATGAGCAGTTCTTC. Translating gives CASSLAGPDNEQFF.

This chain joins TRBV30 and TRBJ2-2; no reliable D call. V was cut by 4 bases and J by 0 bases, with 12 bases left in between. Germline values: CDR1 GTSNPN, CDR2 SVGIG (reference sequence). The CDR3 has 15 amino acids. CDR3: CAWTGKSANTGELFF. For the CDR3, the DNA is TGTGCCTGGACCGGAAAGTCGGCGAACACCGGGGAGCTGTTTTTT.

The chain uses TRBV7-8 and TRBJ2-7; D is undetermined. The length of the CDR3 is 12 residues. V was cut by 5 bases and J by 1 base, with 6 bases left in between. The germline CDR1 and CDR2 sequences are SGHVS and FQNEAQ. The CDR3 protein is CASSPVSYEQYF. In nucleotides, the CDR3 is TGTGCCAGCAGCCCGGTTTCCTACGAGCAGTACTTC.

This rearrangement joins TRBV4-1 to TRBJ2-3; TRBD1 might be the D (7 bases). CDR1 and CDR2 (germline): MGHRA, YSYEKL. The V gene lost 1 base and the J gene lost 5 bases, with 16 bases spanning the gap. CDR3 length: 16 amino acids. Here the CDR3 DNA reads TGCGCCAGCAGCCAAGTTAGGACAGGAGGGGGAGATACGCAGTATTTT. This codes for CASSQVRTGGGDTQYF.

The V gene is TRBV30, the J gene TRBJ2-3; TRBD2 might be the D (6 bases). In germline, CDR1 is GTSNPN, CDR2 SVGIG (reference sequence). This CDR3 is 16 amino acids long. V lost 2 bases, J lost 1 base, and 16 bases lay in between. CDR3 nucleotides: TGTGCCTGGAGTCTTTCCCGGACTATTCGCACAGATACGCAGTATTTT. It translates to CAWSLSRTIRTDTQYF.

The chain couples TRBV7-9 to TRBJ1-2; tentative D call: TRBD1 (5 bases). This CDR3 spans 15 amino acids. The germline gives CDR1 SEHNR, CDR2 FQNEAQ (reference sequence). The V and J ends lost 1 base and 4 bases respectively, with 13 bases between them. The CDR3 nucleotides read TGTGCCAGCAGCTTAGAGAGCCAGGGCAGCTATGGCTACACCTTC. Protein: CASSLESQGSYGYTF.

The chain employs TRBV6-5 and TRBJ2-5; TRBD2 agrees at 8 bases. J was trimmed by 5 bases and V by 2 bases; bases with no gene match: 7. Germline assignment: CDR1 MNHEY and CDR2 SVGAGI. The CDR3 spans 15 residues. CDR3 sequence reads: CASSYASGGRETQYF. The CDR3 DNA sequence: TGTGCCAGCAGTTACGCGAGCGGGGGACGCGAGACCCAGTACTTC.

The gene calls are TRBV27 and TRBJ2-2; TRBD2 is a possible D gene (6 bases). Germline-derived CDR1 and CDR2 are MNHEY and SMNVEV (reference sequence). This CDR3 has 15 amino acids. V was clipped by 8 bases and J by 6 bases, with 19 bases between them. The CDR3 DNA follows: TGTGCCAGCGCCCTGGCACTAGCAGTGGCCGGGGAGCTGTTTTTT. Its translation: CASALALAVAGELFF.

The chain is built from TRBV7-2 and TRBJ2-1, with a possible D match to TRBD2 (6 bases). The germline V gene has CDR1 SGHTA and CDR2 FQGNSA. Trimming left V 1 base short and J 0 bases short, with 10 bases between. This CDR3 has 16 amino acids. The CDR3 sequence: CASSLDGGVSYNEQFF. The DNA of the CDR3 is TGTGCCAGCAGCTTAGATGGCGGGGTCTCCTACAATGAGCAGTTCTTC.

In its sample, this clone was seen once. The CDR3: CASSFSADTQYF. The CDR3 DNA is TGTGCCAGCAGTTTTTCAGCGGATACGCAGTATTTT. The genes are TRBV27 and TRBJ2-3; no clear D gene. Germline V gene lookup returns CDR1 MNHEY and CDR2 SMNVEV (reference sequence). This CDR3 is 12 amino acids long. V lost 3 bases to trimming and J lost 6 bases, with 7 bases between them.

The rearrangement joins TRBV7-3 to TRBJ2-1; 16 nucleotides match TRBD2. The CDR3 consists of 20 residues. The V gene's germline CDR1 is SGHTA and CDR2 FQGTGA. Trimming removed 1 base from V and 4 bases from J; junction bases left unmatched: 10. The CDR3 sequence: CASSLMGGLAGGFRYNEQFF. In nucleotides, the CDR3 is TGTGCCAGCAGCTTAATGGGGGGACTAGCGGGAGGGTTCCGGTACAATGAGCAGTTCTTC.

This clone was seen more than once but under ten times. The V gene is TRBV7-9, the J gene TRBJ1-1; D is ambiguous. The V and J ends lost 5 bases and 11 bases respectively, with 15 bases between them. The CDR3 runs 12 residues. Germline loops: CDR1 SEHNR, CDR2 FQNEAQ (reference sequence). The CDR3 nucleotides read TGTGCCAGCAGCCTACCTGGTTCCAAGGCTTTCTTT. Protein product: CASSLPGSKAFF.

This chain uses TRBV18 with TRBJ2-5, with 9 bases that match TRBD1. The length of the CDR3 is 16 residues. The V gene's germline CDR1 is KGHSH and CDR2 LQKENI. J was trimmed by 8 bases and V by 2 bases; bases with no gene match: 12. The CDR3 spells CASSPEAGQGLHTQYF. In nucleotides, the CDR3 is TGTGCCAGCTCACCAGAGGCGGGACAGGGCCTTCACACCCAGTACTTC.

CDR3: CASRTGFGNYGYTF. The DNA for the CDR3 is TGTGCCAGTAGGACAGGTTTTGGAAACTATGGCTACACCTTC. The chain uses TRBV19 and TRBJ1-2; the D gene is possibly TRBD1 (6 bases). The ends were cut back, 6 bases at V and 2 bases at J, with 13 bases in the middle. Germline V lookup: CDR1 LNHDA, CDR2 SQIVND (reference sequence). The CDR3 covers 14 residues.

The chain combines TRBV5-8 with TRBJ2-7; TRBD1 matches 8 bases. J lost 3 bases, V lost 4 bases, and 9 bases had no gene match. CDR1 is SGHTS and CDR2 is YDEGEE in the germline V gene. The length of the CDR3 is 15 residues. The CDR3 DNA sequence: TGTGCCAGCAGCCCTCAGAGGACAGGGAACTACGAGCAGTACTTC. It yields the protein CASSPQRTGNYEQYF.